These 28 T cell receptor beta chains were sequenced from one sample in a study of control samples from healthy donors and cancer patients. Clones were sequenced by immunoSEQ multiplex PCR, and TCRdb holds only the in-frame ones, with some missing. The sample records about 130,000 clones, about nine tenths being singletons. Input material: blood. The receptors stem from a man aged 18-30 years in good health.

As DNA, the CDR3 is TGTGCCTGGACCGGACAGGGGAATGGGGCCAACGTCCTGACTTTC. Translated, it gives CAWTGQGNGANVLTF. The rearrangement joins TRBV30 to TRBJ2-6; 9 bases are shared with TRBD1. Germline CDR1 GTSNPN, CDR2 SVGIG (reference sequence). The CDR3 contains 15 residues. V lost 4 bases, J lost 3 bases, and 4 bases stayed unmatched.

In its sample, this clone was seen a few times. The rearrangement uses TRBV5-1 and TRBJ2-7; D unclear. Trimming removed 4 bases from V and 4 bases from J, with 12 bases in between. In germline, CDR1 is SGHRS, CDR2 YFSETQ. CDR3 length equals 13 residues. The CDR3 loop reads CASSLQAAYEQYF. In DNA, the CDR3 is TGCGCCAGCAGCCTCCAGGCTGCTTACGAGCAGTACTTC.

This rearrangement joins TRBV7-2 to TRBJ2-3; D not resolved. V was shortened by 2 bases and J by 2 bases, with 11 bases between the two germline ends. Per germline, CDR1 SGHTA and CDR2 FQGNSA. The length of the CDR3 is 15 residues. The CDR3 bases are TGTGCCAGCAGCTTAAGCCAGAGATACACAGATACGCAGTATTTT. Protein product: CASSLSQRYTDTQYF.

The V call is TRBV6-2 or TRBV6-3, the J call TRBJ2-7, with 12 bases matching TRBD2. The germline V gene encodes CDR1 MNHEY and CDR2 SVGEGT. The CDR3 contains 14 residues. J was trimmed by 7 bases and V by 6 bases; bases with no gene match: 7. CDR3 sequence reads: CASRPSGRAGEQYV. Written as DNA, the CDR3 is TGTGCCAGCAGACCTAGCGGGAGGGCCGGGGAGCAGTACGTC.

The chain uses TRBV7-2 and TRBJ1-5, with D unresolved. The germline V and J ends were trimmed by 5 bases and 0 bases, with 11 bases remaining between them. The CDR3 is 15 residues long. CDR1 and CDR2 from the germline V gene are SGHTA and FQGNSA. Written as DNA, the CDR3 is TGTGCCAGCAGCAACAACCTAGGTAGCAATCAGCCCCAGCATTTT. It is translated as CASSNNLGSNQPQHF.

On this clone: At one boundary the junction diverges from the germline segment, which might be a read error. V and J are TRBV18 and TRBJ2-6; D not resolved. The germline V gene encodes CDR1 KGHSH and CDR2 LQKENI. This CDR3 spans 15 amino acids. CDR3 region: CASSPPGPGANVLTF. The CDR3 DNA follows: TGTGCCAGCTCACCTCCGGGTCCTGGTGCCAACGTCCTGACTTTC.

The chain carries TRBV10-2 and TRBJ1-3, with D perhaps matching TRBD1 (5 bases). CDR1 WSHSY and CDR2 SAAADI come from the germline V gene. The CDR3 has 17 amino acids. V was clipped by 7 bases and J by 0 bases, with 19 bases between them. Here the CDR3 reads CASKISGTALSGNTIYF. The CDR3 DNA reads TGCGCCAGCAAAATCTCGGGGACCGCTCTCTCTGGAAACACCATATATTTT.

This clone was detected once. The genes are TRBV19 and TRBJ1-4; D is unresolved. There are 14 residues in the CDR3. Germline lookup yields CDR1 LNHDA and CDR2 SQIVND (reference sequence). Between the trimmed V and J ends, which lost 5 bases and 8 bases, there was a span of 15 bases. CDR3 DNA sequence: TGTGCCAGTAGTCCTGGTTCCCGGAGAGAAAAACTGTTTTTT. Translation: CASSPGSRREKLFF.

The chain recombines TRBV15 with TRBJ2-1, with D maybe TRBD1 (5 bases). CDR1 is LNHNV, CDR2 YYDKDF, per germline (reference sequence). The CDR3 loop spans 17 amino acids. The V end lost 0 bases, the J end lost 0 bases, and 12 bases lay between the germline ends. In nucleotides, the CDR3 is TGTGCCACCAGCAGAGATGGGGCCTTGAGCTCCTACAATGAGCAGTTCTTC. This translates into CATSRDGALSSYNEQFF.

This chain connects TRBV11-2 to TRBJ2-2, with D perhaps assigned TRBD1 or TRBD2 (5 bases each). V was pared by 5 bases and J by 3 bases, with 13 bases between. Germline values: CDR1 SGHAT, CDR2 FQNNGV. This CDR3 comprises 15 residues. Written as DNA, the CDR3 is TGTGCCAGCAGCCCGACCGGGGCCTACACCGGGGAGCTGTTTTTT. As protein: CASSPTGAYTGELFF. The full variable domain, in which reference TRBV11-2 and TRBJ2-2 provide the parts outside the CDR3, is EAGVAQSPRYKIIEKRQSVAFWCNPISGHATLYWYQQILGQGPKLLIQFQNNGVVDDSQLPKDRFSAERLKGVDSTLKIQPAKLEDSAVYLCASSPTGAYTGELFFGEGSRLTVL.

This clone has ten or more counts. This chain links TRBV10-1 with TRBJ2-2, with 7 bases aligning to TRBD1. V trimming: 6 bases; J trimming: 5 bases; junction bases outside the gene matches: 3. This CDR3 spans 13 amino acids. Germline V gene lookup returns CDR1 WNHNN and CDR2 SYGVQD (reference sequence). The CDR3 DNA reads TGCGCCAGCAGACAGGGGCCTACCGGGGAGCTGTTTTTT. As protein: CASRQGPTGELFF.

This clone ranks as medium-sized. CDR3 nucleotide sequence: TGCGCCAGCAGCCCGTCCGTAAGCTCTACTGGAAACACCATATATTTT. It yields the protein CASSPSVSSTGNTIYF. J is TRBJ1-3 and V is TRBV5-1, with D unresolved. CDR3 length: 16 amino acids. Germline lookup yields CDR1 SGHRS and CDR2 YFSETQ. V shed 4 bases and J shed 2 bases, with 16 bases lying between them.

This chain connects TRBV4-1 to TRBJ2-2, with D perhaps TRBD2 (5 bases). Looked up from germline, CDR1 is MGHRA and CDR2 is YSYEKL. The V end was cut by 2 bases, the J end by 6 bases, with 10 bases between. This CDR3 region has 14 residues. The CDR3 DNA is TGCGCCAGCAGCCAAACTAGTCGGGCCGGGGAGCTGTTTTTT. Translation: CASSQTSRAGELFF.

This clone has just one count. The chain couples TRBV7-9 to TRBJ2-7, with D possibly matching TRBD1 (6 bases). The V end lost 1 base, the J end lost 6 bases, and 13 bases lay between the germline ends. The germline V gene has CDR1 SEHNR and CDR2 FQNEAQ (reference sequence). The CDR3 has 14 residues. The CDR3 here is CASSLDYTGSEQYV. DNA of the CDR3: TGTGCCAGCAGCTTAGACTATACAGGGAGCGAGCAGTACGTC.

This rearrangement joins TRBV5-6 to TRBJ2-1; possibly TRBD2 for D (7 bases). Trimming cost V 4 bases and J 3 bases, with 20 bases left between them. This CDR3 comprises 17 residues. CDR1 and CDR2 (germline): SGHDT, YYEEEE. CDR3: CASSGYWRGGLYNEQFF. CDR3 nucleotide sequence: TGTGCCAGCAGCGGATACTGGAGGGGGGGACTCTACAATGAGCAGTTCTTC. The full variable domain, completed using reference TRBV5-6 and TRBJ2-1, is DAGVTQSPTHLIKTRGQQVTLRCSPKSGHDTVSWYQQALGQGPQFIFQYYEEEERQRGNFPDRFSGHQFPNYSSELNVNALLLGDSALYLCASSGYWRGGLYNEQFFGPGTRLTVL.

The chain employs TRBV7-3 and TRBJ2-1, with D perhaps being TRBD1 or TRBD2 (6 bases each). Trimming took off 5 bases at V and 1 base at J, with 12 bases between the two ends. The CDR3 length is 15 residues. Germline V CDR1 and CDR2: SGHTA, FQGTGA. CDR3 residues: CASSKGGSSYNEQFF. In DNA form, the CDR3 reads TGTGCCAGCAGCAAGGGGGGTTCGTCCTACAATGAGCAGTTCTTC.

V gene TRBV30 combines with J gene TRBJ2-1; 7 positions agree with TRBD2. The CDR3 loop spans 14 amino acids. Germline lookup yields CDR1 GTSNPN and CDR2 SVGIG (reference sequence). V lost 3 bases, J lost 7 bases, and 9 bases stayed unmatched. The DNA for the CDR3 is TGTGCCTGGAGCGGGGACTACGCGGGGAATGAGCAGTTCTTC. It specifies CAWSGDYAGNEQFF. The entire variable domain, with the rest obtained from reference TRBV30 and TRBJ2-1, is as follows: SQTIHQWPATLVQPVGSPLSLECTVEGTSNPNLYWYRQAAGRGLQLLFYSVGIGQISSEVPQNLSASRPQDRQFILSSKKLLLSDSGFYLCAWSGDYAGNEQFFGPGTRLTVL.

The chain employs TRBV30 and TRBJ2-7, with TRBD1 matching 7 bases. The CDR3 contains 11 residues. V dropped 7 bases and J dropped 2; count of bases not matched to a gene: 2. CDR1 and CDR2 from the germline V gene are GTSNPN and SVGIG (reference sequence). This CDR3 is CASDRPYEQYF. The CDR3 nucleotides read TGTGCCTCGGACAGGCCCTACGAGCAGTACTTC.

This chain connects TRBV19 to TRBJ2-7; no firm D call. The CDR3 is 13 amino acids. CDR1 is LNHDA, CDR2 SQIVND, per germline (reference sequence). V was trimmed by 5 bases and J by 3 bases, leaving 11 bases between them. CDR3 in amino acids: CASSPGGIYEQYV. In DNA, the CDR3 is TGTGCCAGTAGTCCGGGTGGAATCTACGAGCAGTACGTC.

This chain connects TRBV5-4 to TRBJ1-2; TRBD1 might be the D (5 bases). Trimming pared 7 bases from V and 4 bases from J, leaving 17 bases between. CDR1 is SGHNT, CDR2 YYREEE, per germline (reference sequence). This CDR3 has 14 amino acids. The CDR3 here is CASGQQTVPYGYTF. The CDR3 DNA follows: TGTGCCAGCGGGCAACAGACAGTTCCCTATGGCTACACCTTC.

V gene TRBV10-2 combines with J gene TRBJ2-3; no reliable D call. With 0 bases removed from V and 2 bases from J, the gap between germline ends came to 3 bases. Germline loops: CDR1 WSHSY, CDR2 SAAADI. The CDR3 consists of 13 residues. CDR3 bases: TGCGCCAGCAGTGAGTCCCACACAGATACGCAGTATTTT. Encoded protein: CASSESHTDTQYF.

This chain uses TRBV19 with TRBJ1-2; D is perhaps TRBD1 (6 bases). The germline V gene has CDR1 LNHDA and CDR2 SQIVND (reference sequence). This CDR3 spans 15 amino acids. The ends were cut back, 0 bases at V and 0 bases at J, with 8 bases in the middle. The CDR3 region is CASSIEAGANYGYTF. The CDR3 DNA follows: TGTGCCAGTAGTATAGAGGCAGGGGCTAACTATGGCTACACCTTC.

The genes are TRBV19 and TRBJ2-2; D gene uncertain. The V gene's germline CDR1 is LNHDA and CDR2 SQIVND (reference sequence). V lost 3 bases and J lost 0, with 8 bases in between. The CDR3 is 15 amino acids. The DNA for the CDR3 is TGTGCCAGTAGTATTCTGATCGCGAACACCGGGGAGCTGTTTTTT. It codes for CASSILIANTGELFF.

The genes are TRBV18 and TRBJ2-4; D is unresolved. V lost 2 bases to trimming and J lost 0 bases, with 11 bases between them. Germline lookup yields CDR1 KGHSH and CDR2 LQKENI. The CDR3 is 16 amino acids. The CDR3 reads CASSPTTALAKNIQYF. The CDR3 region has the DNA TGTGCCAGCTCACCAACAACAGCCCTAGCCAAAAACATTCAGTACTTC.

The CDR3 region is CASSDRGHTDTQYF. For the CDR3, the DNA is TGTGCCAGCAGTGACAGGGGTCACACAGATACGCAGTATTTT. The genes are TRBV6-1 and TRBJ2-3; D perhaps matches TRBD1 (6 bases). Germline CDR1 is MNHNS and CDR2 is SASEGT. The length of the CDR3 is 14 residues. V lost 3 bases and J lost 2, with 9 bases in between.

The CDR3 sequence: CASHPASLYGYTF. The CDR3 DNA follows: TGTGCCAGCCATCCCGCCTCGCTCTATGGCTACACCTTC. The V and J genes are TRBV13 and TRBJ1-2; D gene uncertain. V lost 8 bases and J lost 4, with 14 bases in between. Germline V gene data show CDR1 as PRHDT and CDR2 as FYEKMQ (reference sequence). CDR3 length equals 13 residues.

This clone was picked up one time. The J gene is TRBJ2-1, the V gene TRBV4-1; TRBD2 matches 11 bases. Looked up from germline, CDR1 is MGHRA and CDR2 is YSYEKL. The CDR3 sequence is 16 residues long. The J segment lost 10 bases and the V segment lost 1 base, leaving 9 bases of the junction unmatched. For the CDR3, the DNA is TGCGCCAGCAGCCAAGCTAGCGGGGGGTACTCACGGGAGCAGTTCTTC. Translation gives CASSQASGGYSREQFF.

The chain is built from TRBV15 and TRBJ1-3; TRBD1 matches 7 bases. Trimming removed 5 bases from V and 0 bases from J; junction bases left unmatched: 7. The CDR3 extends over 16 amino acids. Looked up from germline, CDR1 is LNHNV and CDR2 is YYDKDF (reference sequence). The chain's CDR3 is CATSQRGHDSGNTIYF. CDR3 nucleotide sequence: TGTGCCACCAGCCAGAGGGGGCATGACTCTGGAAACACCATATATTTT.